The rows below give T cell receptor beta chains drawn from one sample of a study of shared clonotypes between healthy human individuals. The data were produced by immunoSEQ multiplex PCR, yet TCRdb's version contains in-frame clones alone and is incomplete. The table records more than 550,000 clones, about 90% of them present only once. The specimen was naive CD8+ T cells sorted from blood. The source is a young man in good health. The CDR3 runs from the conserved cysteine through the conserved F or W. D genes are given only for firm matches. The size entry is marked missing in some rows and otherwise reads once, few, many or a size class.

TRBV6-5	.	.	TRBJ1-4	TGTGCCAGCAGTGCTACCGCTCGGAAACTGTTTTTT	CASSATARKLFF
TRBV28	once	.	TRBJ2-1	TGTGCCAGCAGTTTAATTTCCGACTACGAGCAGTTCTTC	CASSLISDYEQFF
TRBV4-1	.	TRBD2	TRBJ2-5	TGCGCCAGCAGCGAACTAGCGGGAGCTTTGGGGACCCAGTACTTC	CASSELAGALGTQYF
TRBV9	few	.	TRBJ2-6	TGTGCCAGCAGCGTAGGTGGGGCCAACGTCCTGACTTTC	CASSVGGANVLTF
TRBV27	.	TRBD2	TRBJ2-7	TGTGCCAGCAGACGGGGGGTGGAGCAGTACTTC	CASRRGVEQYF
TRBV19	.	.	TRBJ2-5	TGTGCCAGTAGTATTCGGGCCTTTGAGGAGACCCAGTACTTC	CASSIRAFEETQYF
TRBV7-6	.	TRBD2	TRBJ2-1	TGTGCCAGGTTCTGGATTAGCGGGAGGGGGATCTCAGAGCAGTTCTTC	CARFWISGRGISEQFF
TRBV29-1	.	TRBD2	TRBJ2-1	TGCAGCGGACGACTAGCGGGATCCGTTAATGAGCAGTTCTTC	CSGRLAGSVNEQFF
TRBV4-1	.	.	TRBJ2-7	TGCGCCAGCAGCCAATATGGCGGCTCCTACGAGCAGTACTTC	CASSQYGGSYEQYF
TRBV30	.	.	TRBJ1-1	TGTGCCTGGAGTGTATTGGGTACTGAAGCTTTCTTT	CAWSVLGTEAFF
TRBV15	.	TRBD1	TRBJ2-7	TGTGCCACCAGCAGAGACCGGACAGGGGGAGGCGAGCAGTACTTC	CATSRDRTGGGEQYF
TRBV11-2	once	.	TRBJ2-7	TGTGCCAGCAGCCTAAGACAGGTGGTATACGAGCAGTACTTC	CASSLRQVVYEQYF
TRBV5-4	.	.	TRBJ1-1	TGTGCCAGCAGCTTGACAGGCTTAGGGAACACTGAAGCTTTCTTT	CASSLTGLGNTEAFF
TRBV27	.	TRBD2	TRBJ2-1	TGTGCCAGCAGGGCCGGGACTAGCGGGCGGTATGAGCAGTTCTTC	CASRAGTSGRYEQFF
TRBV28	.	.	TRBJ1-5	TGTGCCAGCAGTTTAAGGACAGTTAATCAGCCCCAGCATTTT	CASSLRTVNQPQHF